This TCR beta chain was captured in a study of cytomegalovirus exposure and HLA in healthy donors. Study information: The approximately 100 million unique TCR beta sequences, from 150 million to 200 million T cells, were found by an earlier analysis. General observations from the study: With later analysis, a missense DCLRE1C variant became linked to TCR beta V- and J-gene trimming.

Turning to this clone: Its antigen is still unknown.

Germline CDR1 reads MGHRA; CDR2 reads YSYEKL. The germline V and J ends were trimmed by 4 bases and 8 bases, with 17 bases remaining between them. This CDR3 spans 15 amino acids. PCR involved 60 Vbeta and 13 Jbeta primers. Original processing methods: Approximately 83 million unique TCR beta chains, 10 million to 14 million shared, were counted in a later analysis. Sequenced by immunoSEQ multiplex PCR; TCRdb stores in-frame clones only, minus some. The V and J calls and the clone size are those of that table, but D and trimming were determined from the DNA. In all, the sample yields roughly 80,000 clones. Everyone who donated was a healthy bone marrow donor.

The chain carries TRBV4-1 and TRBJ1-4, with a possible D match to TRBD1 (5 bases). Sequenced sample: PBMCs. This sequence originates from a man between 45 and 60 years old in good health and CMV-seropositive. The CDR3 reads CASSPSGKAREKLFF. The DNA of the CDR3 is TGCGCCAGCAGCCCTTCAGGGAAGGCCCGCGAAAAACTGTTTTTT.